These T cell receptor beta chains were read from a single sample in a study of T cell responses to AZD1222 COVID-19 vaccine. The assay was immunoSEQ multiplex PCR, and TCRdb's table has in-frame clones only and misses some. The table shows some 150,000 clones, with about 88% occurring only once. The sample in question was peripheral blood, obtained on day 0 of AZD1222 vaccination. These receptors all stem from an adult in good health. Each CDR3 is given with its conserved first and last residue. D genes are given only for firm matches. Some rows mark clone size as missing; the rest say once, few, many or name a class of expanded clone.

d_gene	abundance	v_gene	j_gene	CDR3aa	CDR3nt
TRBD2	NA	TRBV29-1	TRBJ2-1	CSVEGGIPYNEQFF	TGCAGCGTTGAGGGGGGGATACCTTACAATGAGCAGTTCTTC
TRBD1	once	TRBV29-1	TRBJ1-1	CSTRTGMNTEAFF	TGCAGCACTCGGACAGGGATGAACACTGAAGCTTTCTTT
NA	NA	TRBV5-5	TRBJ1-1	CASTPSASEMNTEAFF	TGTGCCAGCACCCCGAGTGCCTCAGAGATGAACACTGAAGCTTTCTTT
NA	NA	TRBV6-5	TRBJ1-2	CASSYSFAGNYGYTF	TGTGCCAGCAGTTACTCCTTTGCGGGAAACTATGGCTACACCTTC
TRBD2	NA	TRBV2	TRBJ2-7	CASTRNPTSGRTYEQYF	TGTGCCAGCACACGTAACCCAACTAGCGGGAGGACCTACGAGCAGTACTTC
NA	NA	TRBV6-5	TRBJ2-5	CASRPHGTSETQYF	TGTGCCAGCAGGCCTCACGGGACATCGGAGACCCAGTACTTC
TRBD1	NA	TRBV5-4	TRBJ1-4	CASSPWGTGVEKLFF	TGTGCCAGCAGCCCTTGGGGGACAGGGGTTGAAAAACTGTTTTTT
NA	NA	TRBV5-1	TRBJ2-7	CASSDTSRSSYEQYF	TGCGCCAGCAGCGATACTAGCAGGAGCTCCTACGAGCAGTACTTC
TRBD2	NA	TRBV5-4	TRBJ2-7	CASSLGTSGTYEQYF	TGTGCCAGCAGCTTAGGGACTAGCGGGACCTACGAGCAGTACTTC
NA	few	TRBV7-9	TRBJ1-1	CASSLGDEVWAFF	TGTGCCAGCAGCTTAGGGGACGAGGTCTGGGCTTTCTTT
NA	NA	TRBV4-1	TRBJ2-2	CASSPSRTGELFF	TGCGCCAGCAGCCCTAGCCGGACCGGGGAGCTGTTTTTT
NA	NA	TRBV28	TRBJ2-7	CASSRTERSLGEQYF	TGTGCCAGCAGTCGGACAGAACGCTCTTTGGGCGAGCAGTACTTC
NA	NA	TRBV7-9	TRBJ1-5	CASRAGDGGQPQHF	TGTGCCAGCAGGGCTGGGGACGGGGGACAGCCCCAGCATTTT
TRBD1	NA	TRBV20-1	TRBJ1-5	CSASNPGQGVGQPQHF	TGCAGTGCAAGTAACCCGGGACAGGGGGTTGGTCAGCCCCAGCATTTT
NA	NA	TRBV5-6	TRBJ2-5	CASSRGFQETQYF	TGTGCCAGCAGTAGGGGATTTCAAGAGACCCAGTACTTC
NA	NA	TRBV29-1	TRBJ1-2	CSVGSDYGYTF	TGCAGCGTAGGATCGGACTATGGCTACACCTTC
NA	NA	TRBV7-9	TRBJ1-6	CASSTEGHRDSPLHF	TGTGCCAGCAGCACAGAGGGACACCGCGACTCACCCCTCCACTTT
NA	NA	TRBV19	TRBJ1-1	CASSPTGLRMNTEAFF	TGTGCCAGTAGTCCCACAGGCCTGAGAATGAACACTGAAGCTTTCTTT
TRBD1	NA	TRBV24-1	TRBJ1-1	CATSERGQAEAFF	TGTGCCACCAGCGAAAGGGGGCAGGCTGAAGCTTTCTTT
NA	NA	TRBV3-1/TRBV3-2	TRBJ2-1	CASSQGVQGKQFF	TGTGCCAGCAGCCAAGGGGTCCAGGGGAAGCAGTTCTTC
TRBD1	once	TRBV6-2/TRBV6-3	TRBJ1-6	CASSYSIQLQGANSPLHF	TGTGCCAGCAGTTACTCTATCCAGCTTCAGGGGGCAAATTCACCCCTCCACTTT
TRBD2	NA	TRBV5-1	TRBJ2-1	CASSSLRLAENNEQFF	TGCGCCAGCAGCTCCCTCAGACTAGCGGAAAACAATGAGCAGTTCTTC
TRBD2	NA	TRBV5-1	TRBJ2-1	CASSLATSNDEQFF	TGCGCCAGCAGCTTGGCGACTAGCAACGATGAGCAGTTCTTC
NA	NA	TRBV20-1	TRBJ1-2	CSPGNYGYTF	TGCAGCCCAGGGAACTATGGCTACACCTTC
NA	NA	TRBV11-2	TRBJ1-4	CASSSPRDRDEKLFF	TGTGCCAGCAGCTCCCCCAGGGACCGCGATGAAAAACTGTTTTTT
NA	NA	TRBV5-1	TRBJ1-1	CASSLRGWGSDTEAFF	TGCGCCAGCAGCTTGCGCGGTTGGGGGTCGGACACTGAAGCTTTCTTT
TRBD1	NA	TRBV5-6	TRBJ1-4	CASSYGTATNEKLFF	TGTGCCAGCAGCTACGGGACAGCAACTAATGAAAAACTGTTTTTT
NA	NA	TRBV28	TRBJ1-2	CASTLGPRSGGYTF	TGTGCCAGCACCCTGGGACCCCGTAGCGGGGGCTACACCTTC
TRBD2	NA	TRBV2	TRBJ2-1	CATTGTSNTEQFF	TGTGCCACCACCGGGACTAGCAATACTGAGCAGTTCTTC
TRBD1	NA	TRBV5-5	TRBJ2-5	CASSWTGGYQETQYF	TGTGCCAGCAGCTGGACAGGGGGCTACCAAGAGACCCAGTACTTC
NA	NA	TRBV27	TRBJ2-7	CASSLRPTSYEQYF	TGTGCCAGCAGTTTGCGACCAACCTCCTACGAGCAGTACTTC
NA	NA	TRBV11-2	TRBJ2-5	CASSVVRETQYF	TGTGCCAGCAGCGTCGTTCGGGAGACCCAGTACTTC
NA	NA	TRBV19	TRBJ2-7	CASSTKTGTSYEQYF	TGTGCCAGTAGTACAAAAACGGGGACCTCCTACGAGCAGTACTTC
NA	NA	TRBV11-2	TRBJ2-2	CASSLSAGELFF	TGTGCCAGCAGCTTATCAGCCGGGGAGCTGTTTTTT
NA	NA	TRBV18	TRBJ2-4	CASSPLVSGPDLAKNIQYF	TGTGCCAGCTCACCTTTAGTAAGCGGGCCAGACTTAGCCAAAAACATTCAGTACTTC
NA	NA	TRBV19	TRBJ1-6	CASSGTISSPLHF	TGTGCCAGTAGCGGGACAATTAGTTCACCCCTCCACTTT
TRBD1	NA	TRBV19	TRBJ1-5	CASRGTGASNQPQHF	TGTGCCAGTAGGGGGACAGGGGCAAGCAATCAGCCCCAGCATTTT